The present TCR beta chain was sequenced within a study of chemoradiotherapy in HPV16-positive cancers. Profiled with immunoSEQ multiplex PCR; TCRdb holds only in-frame clones, not every one. The sample lists several thousand clones, about 88% occurring once. This CDR3 is built from 15 residues. Germline V gene lookup returns CDR1 SGHAT and CDR2 FQNNGV. The V end lost 1 base, the J end lost 8 bases, and 12 bases lay between the germline ends. The chain links TRBV11-2 to TRBJ1-6, with D perhaps matching TRBD1 (5 bases). This receptor was identified in a human donor with HPV-associated anogenital cancer. The specimen comprised tumor tissue, sampled from a patient who underwent chemoradiotherapy. CDR3 loop: CASSLVGQGDSPLHF. CDR3 sequence (DNA): TGTGCCAGCAGCTTAGTAGGGCAGGGAGATTCACCCCTCCACTTT.